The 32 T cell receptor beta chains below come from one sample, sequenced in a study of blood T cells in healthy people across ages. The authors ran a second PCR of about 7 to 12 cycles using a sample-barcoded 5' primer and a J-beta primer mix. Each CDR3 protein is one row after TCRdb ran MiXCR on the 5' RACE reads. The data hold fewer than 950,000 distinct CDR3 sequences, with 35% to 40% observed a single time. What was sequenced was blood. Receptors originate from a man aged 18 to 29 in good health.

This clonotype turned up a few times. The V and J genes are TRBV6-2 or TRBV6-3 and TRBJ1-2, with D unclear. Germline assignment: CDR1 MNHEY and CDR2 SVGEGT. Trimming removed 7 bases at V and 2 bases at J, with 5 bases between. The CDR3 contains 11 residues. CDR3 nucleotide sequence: TGTGCCAGCATGCGCAACTATGGCTACACCTTC. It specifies CASMRNYGYTF.

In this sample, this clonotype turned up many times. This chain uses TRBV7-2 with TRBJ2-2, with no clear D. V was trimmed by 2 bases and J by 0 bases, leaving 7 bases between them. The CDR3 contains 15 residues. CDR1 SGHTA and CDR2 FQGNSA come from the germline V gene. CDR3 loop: CASSLNRANTGELFF. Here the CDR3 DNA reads TGTGCCAGCAGCTTAAATAGGGCGAACACCGGGGAGCTGTTTTTT.

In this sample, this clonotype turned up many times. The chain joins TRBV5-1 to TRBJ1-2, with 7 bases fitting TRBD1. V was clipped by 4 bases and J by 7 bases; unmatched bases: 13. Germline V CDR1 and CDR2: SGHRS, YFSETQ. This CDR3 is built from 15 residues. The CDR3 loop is CASSRGQQPGSGYTF. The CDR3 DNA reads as TGCGCCAGCAGCCGGGGACAGCAGCCGGGGAGTGGCTACACCTTC.

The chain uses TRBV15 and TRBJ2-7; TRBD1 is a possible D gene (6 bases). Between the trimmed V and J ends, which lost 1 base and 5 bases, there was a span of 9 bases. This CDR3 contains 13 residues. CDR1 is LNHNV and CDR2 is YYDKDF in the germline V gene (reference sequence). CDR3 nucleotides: TGTGCCACCAGCAGAGGTTCAGGGGACGAGCAGTACTTC. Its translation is CATSRGSGDEQYF.

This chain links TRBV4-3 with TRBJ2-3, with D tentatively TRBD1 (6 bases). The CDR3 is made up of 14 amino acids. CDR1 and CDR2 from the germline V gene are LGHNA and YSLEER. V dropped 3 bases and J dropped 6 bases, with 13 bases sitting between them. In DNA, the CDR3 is TGCGCCAGCAGCCAGAACTCAGGGGCCGATACGCAGTATTTT. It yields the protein CASSQNSGADTQYF.

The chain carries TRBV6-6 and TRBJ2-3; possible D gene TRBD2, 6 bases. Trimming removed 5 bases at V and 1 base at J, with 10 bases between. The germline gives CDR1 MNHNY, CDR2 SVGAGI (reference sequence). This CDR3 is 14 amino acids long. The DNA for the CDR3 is TGTGCCAGCAGTACTGCTAGCGGCACAGATACGCAGTATTTT. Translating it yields CASSTASGTDTQYF.

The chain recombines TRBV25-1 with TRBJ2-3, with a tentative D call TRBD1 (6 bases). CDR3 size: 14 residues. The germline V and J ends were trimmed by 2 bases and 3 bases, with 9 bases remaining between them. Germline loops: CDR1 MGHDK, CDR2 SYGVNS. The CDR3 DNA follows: TGTGCCAGCAGTGAAATGGACAGAACAGATACGCAGTATTTT. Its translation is CASSEMDRTDTQYF.

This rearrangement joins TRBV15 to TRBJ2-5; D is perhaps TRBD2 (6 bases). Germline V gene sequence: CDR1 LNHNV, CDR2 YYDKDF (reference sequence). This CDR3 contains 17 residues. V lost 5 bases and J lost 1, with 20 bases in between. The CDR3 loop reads CATSQELLSGAQETQYF. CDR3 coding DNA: TGTGCCACCAGCCAAGAGCTACTCTCGGGAGCCCAAGAGACCCAGTACTTC.

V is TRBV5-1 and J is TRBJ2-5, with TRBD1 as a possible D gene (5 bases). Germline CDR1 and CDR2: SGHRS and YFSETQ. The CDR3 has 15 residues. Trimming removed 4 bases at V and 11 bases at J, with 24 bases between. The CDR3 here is CASSPGARDSNEQYF. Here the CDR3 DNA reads TGCGCCAGCAGCCCTGGGGCCAGGGATAGCAATGAGCAGTACTTC. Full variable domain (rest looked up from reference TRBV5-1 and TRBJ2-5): KAGVTQTPRYLIKTRGQQVTLSCSPISGHRSVSWYQQTPGQGLQFLFEYFSETQRNKGNFPGRFSGRQFSNSRSEMNVSTLELGDSALYLCASSPGARDSNEQYFGPGTRLLVL.

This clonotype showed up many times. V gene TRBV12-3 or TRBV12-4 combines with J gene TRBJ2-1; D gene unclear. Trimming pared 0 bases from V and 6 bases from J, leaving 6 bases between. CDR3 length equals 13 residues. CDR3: CASSLASLNEQFF. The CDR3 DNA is TGTGCCAGCAGTTTAGCGTCACTCAATGAGCAGTTCTTC.

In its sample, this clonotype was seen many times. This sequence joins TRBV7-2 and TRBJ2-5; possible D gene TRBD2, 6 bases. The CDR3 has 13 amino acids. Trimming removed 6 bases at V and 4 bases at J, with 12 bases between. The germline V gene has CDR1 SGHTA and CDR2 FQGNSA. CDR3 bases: TGTGCCAGCAGTTCTAGCGAGGTAGAGACCCAGTACTTC. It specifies CASSSSEVETQYF.

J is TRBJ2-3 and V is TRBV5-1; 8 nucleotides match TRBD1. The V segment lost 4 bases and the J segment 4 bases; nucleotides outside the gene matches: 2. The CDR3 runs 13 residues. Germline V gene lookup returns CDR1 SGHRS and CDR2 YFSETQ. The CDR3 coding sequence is TGCGCCAGCAGCCGGACAGGGCCAGATACGCAGTATTTT. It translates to CASSRTGPDTQYF.

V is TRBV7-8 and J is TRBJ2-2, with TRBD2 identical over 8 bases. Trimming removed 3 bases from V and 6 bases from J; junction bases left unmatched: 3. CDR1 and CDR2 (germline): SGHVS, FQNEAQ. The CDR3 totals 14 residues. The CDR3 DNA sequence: TGTGCCAGCAGCTTCGGGGGGGAGGCCGGGGAGCTGTTTTTT. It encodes CASSFGGEAGELFF. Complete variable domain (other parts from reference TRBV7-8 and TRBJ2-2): GAGVSQSPRYKVAKRGQDVALRCDPISGHVSLFWYQQALGQGPEFLTYFQNEAQLDKSGLPSDRFFAERPEGSVSTLKIQRTQQEDSAVYLCASSFGGEAGELFFGEGSRLTVL.

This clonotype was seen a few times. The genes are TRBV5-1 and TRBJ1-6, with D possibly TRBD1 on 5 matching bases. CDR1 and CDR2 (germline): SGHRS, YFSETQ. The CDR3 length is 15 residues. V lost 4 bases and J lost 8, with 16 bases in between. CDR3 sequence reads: CASSLGQERDSPLHF. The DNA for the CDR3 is TGCGCCAGCAGCCTGGGGCAGGAGAGAGATTCACCCCTCCACTTT.

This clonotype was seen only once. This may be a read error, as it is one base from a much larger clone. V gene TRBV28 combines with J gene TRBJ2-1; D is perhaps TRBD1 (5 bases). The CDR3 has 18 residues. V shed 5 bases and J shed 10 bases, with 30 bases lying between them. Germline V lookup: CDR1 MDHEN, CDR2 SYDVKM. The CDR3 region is CASSPTSHGREFSYEQFF. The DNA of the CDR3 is TGTGCCAGCAGTCCAACCTCCCATGGCAGGGAATTTTCCTACGAGCAGTTCTTC.

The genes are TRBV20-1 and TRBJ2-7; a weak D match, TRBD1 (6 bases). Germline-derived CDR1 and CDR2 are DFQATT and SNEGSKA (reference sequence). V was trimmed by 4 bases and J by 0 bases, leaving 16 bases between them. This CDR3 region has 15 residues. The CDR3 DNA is TGCAGTGCTAACCCTGGACAGTCCGGCTCCTACGAGCAGTACTTC. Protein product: CSANPGQSGSYEQYF.

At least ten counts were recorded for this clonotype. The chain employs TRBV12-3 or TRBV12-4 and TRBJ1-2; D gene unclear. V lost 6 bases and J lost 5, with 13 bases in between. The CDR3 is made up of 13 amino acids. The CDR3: CASSRPDGYGYTF. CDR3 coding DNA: TGTGCCAGCAGCCGACCGGACGGGTATGGCTACACCTTC.

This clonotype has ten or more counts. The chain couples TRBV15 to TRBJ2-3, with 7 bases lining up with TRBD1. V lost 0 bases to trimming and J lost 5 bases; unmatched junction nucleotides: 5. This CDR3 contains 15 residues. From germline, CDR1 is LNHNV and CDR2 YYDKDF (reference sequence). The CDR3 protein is CATSREGGLRDTQYF. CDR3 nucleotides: TGTGCCACCAGCAGAGAAGGGGGCCTCAGAGATACGCAGTATTTT.

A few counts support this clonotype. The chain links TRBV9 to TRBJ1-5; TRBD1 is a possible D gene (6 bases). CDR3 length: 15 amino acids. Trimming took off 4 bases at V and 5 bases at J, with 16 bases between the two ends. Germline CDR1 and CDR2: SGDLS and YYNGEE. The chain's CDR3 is CASSLGAGNDQPQHF. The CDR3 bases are TGTGCCAGCAGCCTGGGGGCAGGGAACGATCAGCCCCAGCATTTT.

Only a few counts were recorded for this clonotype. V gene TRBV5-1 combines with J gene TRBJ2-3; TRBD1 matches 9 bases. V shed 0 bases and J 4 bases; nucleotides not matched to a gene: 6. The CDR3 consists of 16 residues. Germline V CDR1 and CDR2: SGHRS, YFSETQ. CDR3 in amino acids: CASSLAMRQGADTQYF. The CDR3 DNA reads TGCGCCAGCAGCTTGGCAATGCGACAGGGGGCAGATACGCAGTATTTT.

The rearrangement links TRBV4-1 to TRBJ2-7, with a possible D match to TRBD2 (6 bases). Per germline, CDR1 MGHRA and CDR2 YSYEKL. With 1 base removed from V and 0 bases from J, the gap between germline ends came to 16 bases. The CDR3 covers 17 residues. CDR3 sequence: CASSQVGLGSSSYEQYF. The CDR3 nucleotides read TGCGCCAGCAGCCAAGTGGGCCTCGGGAGTAGCTCCTACGAGCAGTACTTC.

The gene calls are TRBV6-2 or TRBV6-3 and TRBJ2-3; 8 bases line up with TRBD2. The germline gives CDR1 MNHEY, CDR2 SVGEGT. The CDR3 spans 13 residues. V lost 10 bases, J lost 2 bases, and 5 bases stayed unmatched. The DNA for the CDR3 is TGTGCCACCCAGGGACTAGACACAGATACGCAGTATTTT. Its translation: CATQGLDTDTQYF.

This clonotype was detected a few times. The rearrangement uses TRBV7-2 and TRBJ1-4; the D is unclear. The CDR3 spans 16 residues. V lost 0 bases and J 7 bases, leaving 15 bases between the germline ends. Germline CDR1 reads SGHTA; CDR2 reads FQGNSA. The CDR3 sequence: CASSLAKLASSEKLFF. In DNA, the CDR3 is TGTGCCAGCAGCTTAGCTAAGCTTGCTTCGTCTGAAAAACTGTTTTTT.

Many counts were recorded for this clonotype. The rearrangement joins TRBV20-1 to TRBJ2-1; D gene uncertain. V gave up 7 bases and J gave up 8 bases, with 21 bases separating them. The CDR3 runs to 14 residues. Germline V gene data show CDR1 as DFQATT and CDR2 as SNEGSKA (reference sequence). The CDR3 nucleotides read TGCAGTGGGGTGGAGATACCTGAGGTTGATGAGCAGTTCTTC. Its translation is CSGVEIPEVDEQFF.

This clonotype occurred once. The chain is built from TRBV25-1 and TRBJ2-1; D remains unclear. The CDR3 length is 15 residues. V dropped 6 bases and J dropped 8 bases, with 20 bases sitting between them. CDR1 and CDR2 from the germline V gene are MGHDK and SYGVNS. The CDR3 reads CASRNPRINFDEQFF. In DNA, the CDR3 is TGTGCCAGCAGGAACCCCAGGATAAATTTCGATGAGCAGTTCTTC.

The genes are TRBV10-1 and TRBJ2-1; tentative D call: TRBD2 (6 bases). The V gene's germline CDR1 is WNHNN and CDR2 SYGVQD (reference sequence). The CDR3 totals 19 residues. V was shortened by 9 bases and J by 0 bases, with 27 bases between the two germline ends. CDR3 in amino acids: CASNKGLSSLISSYNEQFF. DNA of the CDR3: TGCGCCAGTAACAAGGGACTCTCTTCCCTTATTAGCTCCTACAATGAGCAGTTCTTC.

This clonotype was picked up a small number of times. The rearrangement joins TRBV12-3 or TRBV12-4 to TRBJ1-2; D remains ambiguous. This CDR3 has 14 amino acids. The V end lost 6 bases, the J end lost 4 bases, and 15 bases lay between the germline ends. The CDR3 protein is CASSPESVGYGYTF. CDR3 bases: TGTGCCAGCAGCCCAGAATCGGTAGGCTATGGCTACACCTTC.

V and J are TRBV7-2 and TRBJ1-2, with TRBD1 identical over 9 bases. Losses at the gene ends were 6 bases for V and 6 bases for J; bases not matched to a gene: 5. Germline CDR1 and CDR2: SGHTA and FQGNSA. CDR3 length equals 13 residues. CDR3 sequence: CASRRRTGDGYTF. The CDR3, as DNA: TGTGCCAGCAGGCGAAGGACAGGGGATGGCTACACCTTC.

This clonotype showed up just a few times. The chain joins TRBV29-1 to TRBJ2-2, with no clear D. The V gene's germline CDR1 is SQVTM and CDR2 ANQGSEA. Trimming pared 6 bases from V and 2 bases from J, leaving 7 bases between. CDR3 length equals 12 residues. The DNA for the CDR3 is TGCAGCGTGTGGGCCAACACCGGGGAGCTGTTTTTT. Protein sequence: CSVWANTGELFF.

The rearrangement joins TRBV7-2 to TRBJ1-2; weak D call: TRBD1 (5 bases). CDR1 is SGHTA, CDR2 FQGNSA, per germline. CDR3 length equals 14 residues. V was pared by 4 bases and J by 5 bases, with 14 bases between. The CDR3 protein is CASSSAGSDYGYTF. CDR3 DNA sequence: TGTGCCAGCAGCTCGGCAGGGTCAGATTATGGCTACACCTTC.

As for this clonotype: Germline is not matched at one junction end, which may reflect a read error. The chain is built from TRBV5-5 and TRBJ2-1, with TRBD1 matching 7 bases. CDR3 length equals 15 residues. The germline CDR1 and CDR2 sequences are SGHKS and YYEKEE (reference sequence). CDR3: CASRLDRTLYNEQFF. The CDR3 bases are TGTGCCAGCAGATTGGACAGGACTCTCTACAATGAGCAGTTCTTC.

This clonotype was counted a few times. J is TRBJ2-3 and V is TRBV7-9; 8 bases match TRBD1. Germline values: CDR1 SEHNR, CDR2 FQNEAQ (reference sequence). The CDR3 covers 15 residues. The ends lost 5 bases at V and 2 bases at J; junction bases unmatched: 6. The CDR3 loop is CASSAYRGITDTQYF. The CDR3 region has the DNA TGTGCCAGCAGCGCCTACAGGGGGATCACAGATACGCAGTATTTT.